The 21 T cell receptor beta chains below all came from one sample that was sequenced in a study of blood T cell repertoires in COVID-19. Only in-frame clones appear in the TCRdb table, and some are missing; sequencing was by immunoSEQ multiplex PCR. The sample has approximately 150,000 clones, 80% to 90% seen once. Sequencing used peripheral blood. These receptors were collected from a human donor with acute or convalescent COVID-19. The donor label of this sample is uncertain.

This clone was detected once. The chain joins TRBV7-2 to TRBJ1-4, with 8 bases fitting TRBD1. The CDR3 has 15 residues. V shed 5 bases, J shed 5 bases, and the junction held 7 bases outside the gene matches. Germline assignment: CDR1 SGHTA and CDR2 FQGNSA. The CDR3 reads CASSQRQGKNEKLFF. The CDR3 region has the DNA TGTGCCAGCAGCCAAAGACAGGGGAAAAATGAAAAACTGTTTTTT. Full variable domain (rest looked up from reference TRBV7-2 and TRBJ1-4): GAGVSQSPSNKVTEKGKDVELRCDPISGHTALYWYRQSLGQGLEFLIYFQGNSAPDKSGLPSDRFSAERTGGSVSTLTIQRTQQEDSAVYLCASSQRQGKNEKLFFGSGTQLSVL.

This sequence joins TRBV15 and TRBJ2-5; D possibly corresponds to TRBD2 (6 bases). This CDR3 has 15 amino acids. The germline V and J ends were trimmed by 3 bases and 5 bases, with 16 bases remaining between them. Germline V gene sequence: CDR1 LNHNV, CDR2 YYDKDF (reference sequence). The CDR3 here is CATSSGDSESETQYF. CDR3 in DNA: TGTGCCACCAGCAGCGGGGACTCTGAGTCGGAGACCCAGTACTTC.

V and J are TRBV7-2 and TRBJ1-1; D gene uncertain. Germline V gives CDR1 SGHTA, CDR2 FQGNSA. The V end was cut by 4 bases, the J end by 1 base, with 7 bases between. CDR3 length: 13 residues. The CDR3 region has the DNA TGTGCCAGCAGCTCCCGACAGAACACTGAAGCTTTCTTT. This sequence encodes CASSSRQNTEAFF. Full variable domain (missing parts from reference TRBV7-2 and TRBJ1-1): GAGVSQSPSNKVTEKGKDVELRCDPISGHTALYWYRQSLGQGLEFLIYFQGNSAPDKSGLPSDRFSAERTGGSVSTLTIQRTQQEDSAVYLCASSSRQNTEAFFGQGTRLTVV.

This chain connects TRBV19 to TRBJ1-3, with D unresolved. The CDR3 is 18 residues long. Trimming removed 0 bases at V and 0 bases at J, with 15 bases between. The V gene's germline CDR1 is LNHDA and CDR2 SQIVND (reference sequence). The CDR3, as DNA: TGTGCCAGTAGTATAGATCCCCCCGCGACACGCTCTGGAAACACCATATATTTT. Amino acid sequence: CASSIDPPATRSGNTIYF.

The chain joins TRBV19 to TRBJ2-6, with D possibly being TRBD1 (6 bases). The V end was cut by 3 bases, the J end by 2 bases, with 17 bases between. This CDR3 has 18 amino acids. CDR1 is LNHDA and CDR2 is SQIVND in the germline V gene (reference sequence). The CDR3 DNA reads TGTGCCAGTAGTATCCAATCCCCCTCAGGGGCTGGGGCCAACGTCCTGACTTTC. Protein: CASSIQSPSGAGANVLTF.

The rearrangement joins TRBV2 to TRBJ1-1; D is possibly TRBD1 (5 bases). Germline V gives CDR1 SNHLY, CDR2 FYNNEI. Deletions cut 4 bases from V and 1 base from J, with 10 bases between. The CDR3 runs 14 residues. CDR3 nucleotide sequence: TGTGCCAGCAGTGGATCCGGGGGGAACACTGAAGCTTTCTTT. Encoded protein: CASSGSGGNTEAFF. The variable domain in full, with the rest retrieved from reference TRBV2 and TRBJ1-1, is EPEVTQTPSHQVTQMGQEVILRCVPISNHLYFYWYRQILGQKVEFLVSFYNNEISEKSEIFDDQFSVERPDGSNFTLKIRSTKLEDSAMYFCASSGSGGNTEAFFGQGTRLTVV.

The J gene is TRBJ2-7, the V gene TRBV27, with a possible D match to TRBD1 (7 bases). Germline loops: CDR1 MNHEY, CDR2 SMNVEV (reference sequence). V shed 4 bases and J shed 3 bases, with 22 bases lying between them. The length of the CDR3 is 17 residues. Written as DNA, the CDR3 is TGTGCCAGCAGTTCCCAGACCACCCGACAGGGACTCTACGAGCAGTACGTC. It codes for CASSSQTTRQGLYEQYV.

The V and J genes are TRBV2 and TRBJ1-2; TRBD1 matches 7 bases. CDR3 size: 15 residues. Germline lookup yields CDR1 SNHLY and CDR2 FYNNEI. V gave up 6 bases and J gave up 5 bases; unmatched junction bases: 12. The DNA of the CDR3 is TGTGCCAGCAGAGGGGGACTAGACAGGGAGTATGGCTACACCTTC. Protein product: CASRGGLDREYGYTF.

This chain uses TRBV5-1 with TRBJ2-2, with 7 nucleotides matching TRBD1. Germline V gene sequence: CDR1 SGHRS, CDR2 YFSETQ. The CDR3 is 16 residues long. Trimming removed 5 bases from V and 4 bases from J; junction bases left unmatched: 11. CDR3 bases: TGCGCCAGCAGACAGACAGGGAGCGGTGTCACCGGGGAGCTGTTTTTT. Translation: CASRQTGSGVTGELFF.

V gene TRBV10-1 combines with J gene TRBJ1-3; D unresolved. CDR3 size: 13 residues. Germline-derived CDR1 and CDR2 are WNHNN and SYGVQD (reference sequence). Trimming took 8 bases from V and 0 from J, leaving 8 bases between them. The CDR3 bases are TGCGCCAGCGGCACACACTCTGGAAACACCATATATTTT. Encoded protein: CASGTHSGNTIYF.

This chain uses TRBV19 with TRBJ2-2; no definite D call. Germline assignment: CDR1 LNHDA and CDR2 SQIVND (reference sequence). Trimming took off 1 base at V and 1 base at J, with 4 bases between the two ends. CDR3 length equals 14 residues. The CDR3 is CASSIAENTGELFF. The CDR3 nucleotides read TGTGCCAGTAGTATAGCAGAGAACACCGGGGAGCTGTTTTTT.

The V call is TRBV3-1 (or the pseudogene TRBV3-2), the J call TRBJ2-7, with TRBD1 as a possible D gene (6 bases). There are 13 residues in the CDR3. The germline V gene encodes CDR1 LGHDT and CDR2 YNNKEL (reference sequence). Trimming stripped 2 bases from V and 6 bases from J, with 11 bases between. The CDR3 bases are TGTGCCAGCAGCCAAAATCAGGGGACCGAGCAGTACTTC. It translates to CASSQNQGTEQYF.

V usage is TRBV2 and J usage is TRBJ1-1; TRBD1 agrees at 7 bases. Germline loops: CDR1 SNHLY, CDR2 FYNNEI. The CDR3 runs to 15 residues. After removal of 6 bases from V and 4 bases from J, the junction contained 11 bases not matched to a gene. CDR3 nucleotide sequence: TGTGCCAGCAGCTATGCGGAGGGGGCGGGCACTGAAGCTTTCTTT. Its protein product is CASSYAEGAGTEAFF.

The chain links TRBV5-8 to TRBJ1-2, with 9 positions matching TRBD1. Germline CDR1 and CDR2: SGHTS and YDEGEE. The trim removed 4 bases at V and 4 bases at J, leaving 8 bases unmatched. This CDR3 spans 15 amino acids. CDR3 coding DNA: TGTGCCAGCAGCCCGCGATTGACAGGGGGCTATGGCTACACCTTC. This sequence encodes CASSPRLTGGYGYTF.

The chain recombines TRBV12-5 with TRBJ2-5, with 8 nucleotides matching TRBD2. The CDR3 extends over 14 amino acids. V lost 2 bases and J lost 5; bases outside the gene matches: 4. CDR1 is LGHNT, CDR2 FRNRAP, per germline. In nucleotides, the CDR3 is TGTGCTAGTGGTTTGTATAGCGGGGAGGAGACCCAGTACTTC. Translating gives CASGLYSGEETQYF.

The chain carries TRBV9 and TRBJ2-5; 8 nucleotides align to TRBD1. The CDR3 sequence is 18 residues long. V dropped 4 bases and J dropped 1; count of bases not matched to a gene: 15. CDR1 and CDR2 (germline): SGDLS, YYNGEE. This CDR3 reads CASSPHDLGQGGQETQYF. In nucleotides, the CDR3 is TGTGCCAGCAGCCCCCACGACCTAGGACAGGGTGGCCAAGAGACCCAGTACTTC.

The genes are TRBV18 and TRBJ2-1; D possibly corresponds to TRBD1 (6 bases). The CDR3 length is 13 residues. V shed 3 bases and J shed 6 bases, with 9 bases lying between them. Germline loops: CDR1 KGHSH, CDR2 LQKENI. CDR3 DNA sequence: TGTGCCAGCTCACCGTACAGGGCCAATGAGCAGTTCTTC. It yields the protein CASSPYRANEQFF.

V and J are TRBV29-1 and TRBJ2-1, with D tentatively TRBD2 (6 bases). The V gene lost 1 base and the J gene lost 0 bases, with 10 bases spanning the gap. This CDR3 spans 15 amino acids. Germline loops: CDR1 SQVTM, CDR2 ANQGSEA. The CDR3 DNA is TGCAGCGTTGAAGGCTCGGGAGTCTCCTACAATGAGCAGTTCTTC. Amino acid sequence: CSVEGSGVSYNEQFF.

The rearrangement links TRBV24-1 to TRBJ2-1; D possibly corresponds to TRBD2 (7 bases). Germline values: CDR1 KGHDR, CDR2 SFDVKD. The length of the CDR3 is 16 residues. Trimming took off 4 bases at V and 2 bases at J, with 14 bases between the two ends. The CDR3 sequence is CATSDQGRAAYNEQFF. Here the CDR3 DNA reads TGTGCCACCAGTGACCAGGGGAGGGCTGCCTACAATGAGCAGTTCTTC.

This chain joins TRBV10-3 and TRBJ2-2; no clear D. Per the germline V gene, CDR1 is ENHRY and CDR2 is SYGVKD. Between the trimmed V and J ends, which lost 2 bases and 1 base, there was a span of 8 bases. The CDR3 has 15 residues. CDR3 DNA sequence: TGTGCCATCAGTGAGGGGCTGGAGAACACCGGGGAGCTGTTTTTT. Translated, it gives CAISEGLENTGELFF.

The chain uses TRBV5-1 and TRBJ1-2; D is uncertain. The ends were cut back, 1 base at V and 0 bases at J, with 7 bases in the middle. The CDR3 is 14 amino acids. CDR1 SGHRS and CDR2 YFSETQ come from the germline V gene. DNA of the CDR3: TGCGCCAGCAGCTTGCTGACTGCTAACTATGGCTACACCTTC. Translation: CASSLLTANYGYTF.